These 7 T cell receptor beta chains were sequenced from one sample in a study of blood T cell repertoires in COVID-19 (dated by TCRdb to between 2020 and 2021). Library preparation used the immunoSEQ multiplex PCR assay. TCRdb took over this immuneACCESS table, retaining in-frame rearrangements with V and J assigned. Such tables are incomplete; in checked studies, under half of the missing clones stem from an unresolved V gene, and the remainder is unexplained. The sample includes some 260,000 clones, with more than 70% observed a single time. 2% to 2.5% of the sample comes from the top ten. The specimen was peripheral blood. Receptor source: a woman aged 35 to 49 who had recovered from COVID-19.

This clone appeared a single time. J is TRBJ1-4 and V is TRBV11-2; 9 nucleotides agree with TRBD1. Germline V gene data show CDR1 as SGHAT and CDR2 as FQNNGV. Trimming took 3 bases from V and 9 from J; bases not matched to a gene: 8. This CDR3 has 15 residues. The CDR3 reads CASSFPGQGHQKLFF. CDR3 nucleotide sequence: TGTGCCAGCAGCTTCCCGGGACAGGGACACCAAAAACTGTTTTTT.

J is TRBJ2-7 and V is TRBV19; 8 positions match TRBD2. V dropped 6 bases and J dropped 2; count of bases not matched to a gene: 12. There are 16 residues in the CDR3. Germline V gives CDR1 LNHDA, CDR2 SQIVND (reference sequence). CDR3 in amino acids: CASSGSSLAGPYEQYF. The CDR3 DNA reads TGTGCCAGTAGCGGATCTTCCTTAGCGGGACCCTACGAGCAGTACTTC.

This chain connects TRBV5-1 to TRBJ2-5; tentatively, D is TRBD1 (6 bases). The germline gives CDR1 SGHRS, CDR2 YFSETQ. V lost 0 bases and J lost 2, with 8 bases in between. CDR3 length: 14 residues. For the CDR3, the DNA is TGCGCCAGCAGCTTGGGGACAGCTCAAGAGACCCAGTACTTC. This encodes CASSLGTAQETQYF.

The CDR3 sequence: CASSHTPVRTGGEKLFF. DNA for the CDR3: TGCGCCAGCAGCCATACCCCAGTCCGGACAGGGGGCGAAAAACTGTTTTTT. The rearrangement uses TRBV4-3 and TRBJ1-4, with 11 nucleotides matching TRBD1. The CDR3 length is 17 residues. Germline loops: CDR1 LGHNA, CDR2 YSLEER. V lost 3 bases, J lost 8 bases, and 11 bases stayed unmatched.

The chain recombines TRBV6-2 or TRBV6-3 with TRBJ1-1, with 7 bases fitting TRBD1. J gave up 4 bases and V 5 bases, and 10 bases lay outside the gene matches. This CDR3 comprises 15 residues. Germline CDR1 and CDR2: MNHEY and SVGEGT. In DNA, the CDR3 is TGTGCCAGCAGTCCGAGACAGGGTTGGAGCACTGAAGCTTTCTTT. As protein: CASSPRQGWSTEAFF.

V is TRBV5-6 and J is TRBJ1-2; a weak D match, TRBD1 (5 bases). The V and J ends lost 3 bases and 4 bases respectively, with 16 bases between them. Germline CDR1 and CDR2: SGHDT and YYEEEE. The CDR3 runs to 15 residues. CDR3 coding DNA: TGTGCCAGCAGCTGGGGCGTAGGGCCTACCTATGGCTACACCTTC. Amino acids: CASSWGVGPTYGYTF.

This chain's CDR3 is CASSLAGTFGETQYF. Written as DNA, the CDR3 is TGTGCCAGCAGCTTAGCCGGGACATTTGGAGAGACCCAGTACTTC. The gene calls are TRBV7-2 and TRBJ2-5; perhaps TRBD1 as D (6 bases). The CDR3 has 15 residues. Trimming removed 0 bases from V and 4 bases from J, with 12 bases in between. Germline V gene data show CDR1 as SGHTA and CDR2 as FQGNSA.